This TCR beta chain is drawn from a study of cytomegalovirus exposure and HLA in healthy donors. The overall study: Earlier, 150 million to 200 million T cells were analyzed, and about 100 million unique TCR beta sequences were found among them.

Of note for this clone: The antigen is undetermined.

Whole-study results and caveats: A reported reduction in N-insertions relative to the roughly 670-donor mean was seen in an Asian-associated ancestry cluster in a later analysis.

Both 60 Vbeta primers and 13 Jbeta primers went into the PCR. Clones were read by immunoSEQ multiplex PCR, and TCRdb kept only the in-frame ones, dropping some. The table lists 160,000 or so clones, roughly 82% of them singletons. There are 14 residues in the CDR3. V lost 3 bases, J lost 4 bases, and 10 bases lay in between. Germline V CDR1 and CDR2: WNHNN, SYGVQD (reference sequence). The rearrangement links TRBV10-1 to TRBJ2-1, with D possibly being TRBD2 (5 bases). The sequenced sample consisted of PBMCs. This receptor was obtained from a woman between 45 and 65 years old in good health and CMV-seronegative. The CDR3 loop reads CASSDGRPYNEQFF. CDR3 DNA: TGCGCCAGCAGTGATGGGAGACCTTACAATGAGCAGTTCTTC.